These 28 T cell receptor beta chains were sequenced from one sample in a study of blood T cell repertoires in COVID-19. TCRdb's copy holds only in-frame clones and misses some; the assay was immunoSEQ multiplex PCR. The table has over 350,000 clones, about 86% seen once. Sequencing used PBMCs or T cells enriched from blood (not recorded which). These receptors originate from a woman aged 45-60 years who had recovered from COVID-19.

This rearrangement joins TRBV19 to TRBJ1-2, with D unclear. CDR1 LNHDA and CDR2 SQIVND come from the germline V gene (reference sequence). This CDR3 contains 13 residues. V was pared by 5 bases and J by 3 bases, with 10 bases between. The CDR3 loop reads CASSQRAHYGYTF. Here the CDR3 DNA reads TGTGCCAGTAGTCAGAGGGCGCACTATGGCTACACCTTC.

The gene calls are TRBV15 and TRBJ1-3; no clear D. The CDR3 has 15 amino acids. From germline, CDR1 is LNHNV and CDR2 YYDKDF (reference sequence). The germline V and J ends were trimmed by 0 bases and 5 bases, with 11 bases remaining between them. As DNA, the CDR3 is TGTGCCACCAGCAGAGACGGGGAGTCAAGAAACACCATATATTTT. Protein product: CATSRDGESRNTIYF.

The V call is TRBV3-1 (or the pseudogene TRBV3-2), the J call TRBJ1-3; D unclear. The V gene lost 1 base and the J gene lost 1 base, with 11 bases spanning the gap. The CDR3 extends over 16 amino acids. Germline assignment: CDR1 LGHDT and CDR2 YNNKEL (reference sequence). The CDR3 coding sequence is TGTGCCAGCAGCCAAGGAGTCAGAGGATCTGGAAACACCATATATTTT. Protein sequence: CASSQGVRGSGNTIYF.

V and J are TRBV7-9 and TRBJ1-4; D perhaps matches TRBD1 (6 bases). Trimming pared 4 bases from V and 8 bases from J, leaving 17 bases between. The CDR3 length is 15 residues. Germline V gene sequence: CDR1 SEHNR, CDR2 FQNEAQ (reference sequence). CDR3 in amino acids: CASSYTRGLGEKLFF. Written as DNA, the CDR3 is TGTGCCAGCAGCTACACGAGGGGGTTGGGGGAAAAACTGTTTTTT.

This chain uses TRBV18 with TRBJ2-2, with D maybe TRBD1 (5 bases). V gave up 2 bases and J gave up 2 bases, with 9 bases separating them. This CDR3 comprises 15 residues. Germline V gene data show CDR1 as KGHSH and CDR2 as LQKENI. The CDR3 bases are TGTGCCAGCTCACCAACCGGACACAACACCGGGGAGCTGTTTTTT. Translation: CASSPTGHNTGELFF.

The J gene is TRBJ2-3, the V gene TRBV28; tentatively, D is TRBD2 (6 bases). Germline-derived CDR1 and CDR2 are MDHEN and SYDVKM. CDR3 length: 15 amino acids. Trimming removed 5 bases from V and 6 bases from J, with 18 bases in between. CDR3 region: CASSPDYLPVDTQYF. The CDR3 nucleotides read TGTGCCAGCAGTCCGGACTATCTCCCGGTGGATACGCAGTATTTT.

The V and J genes are TRBV30 and TRBJ1-4, with a possible D match to TRBD1 (5 bases). Per the germline V gene, CDR1 is GTSNPN and CDR2 is SVGIG (reference sequence). The CDR3 runs 14 residues. V dropped 3 bases and J dropped 3 bases, with 11 bases sitting between them. The chain's CDR3 is CAWSATGPNEKLFF. As DNA, the CDR3 is TGTGCCTGGAGCGCCACAGGACCTAATGAAAAACTGTTTTTT.

The chain couples TRBV27 to TRBJ2-2, with no clear D. Per the germline V gene, CDR1 is MNHEY and CDR2 is SMNVEV (reference sequence). The CDR3 extends over 14 amino acids. The V end lost 5 bases, the J end lost 3 bases, and 10 bases lay between the germline ends. CDR3 protein: CASSLTFYTGELFF. The DNA of the CDR3 is TGTGCCAGCAGTCTAACCTTTTACACCGGGGAGCTGTTTTTT.

The chain combines TRBV19 with TRBJ1-2; TRBD1 might be the D (5 bases). Trimming removed 8 bases from V and 0 bases from J, with 10 bases in between. Germline lookup yields CDR1 LNHDA and CDR2 SQIVND (reference sequence). This CDR3 contains 13 residues. CDR3 coding DNA: TGTGCCAGTCGGACAAAAGCTAACTATGGCTACACCTTC. Its translation is CASRTKANYGYTF.

The gene calls are TRBV30 and TRBJ1-5, with D uncertain. V lost 0 bases and J lost 3, with 6 bases in between. The CDR3 contains 13 residues. Germline V gene lookup returns CDR1 GTSNPN and CDR2 SVGIG (reference sequence). The CDR3 DNA reads TGTGCCTGGAGTGTACACCACAATCAGCCCCAGCATTTT. Its translation: CAWSVHHNQPQHF.

The chain links TRBV5-4 to TRBJ1-2; 7 positions match TRBD1. Unmatched junction bases numbered 9, after V lost 3 bases and J lost 7 bases. The length of the CDR3 is 14 residues. CDR1 is SGHNT, CDR2 YYREEE, per germline (reference sequence). The CDR3 loop is CASSWDSLRGGYTF. The CDR3 DNA reads as TGTGCCAGCAGCTGGGACAGCTTAAGAGGTGGCTACACCTTC.

V gene TRBV28 combines with J gene TRBJ2-1; possibly TRBD1 for D (7 bases). The ends were cut back, 1 base at V and 5 bases at J, with 9 bases in the middle. Germline-derived CDR1 and CDR2 are MDHEN and SYDVKM. The CDR3 loop spans 14 amino acids. CDR3 region: CASSLSGGNNEQFF. Written as DNA, the CDR3 is TGTGCCAGCAGTTTATCAGGGGGGAACAATGAGCAGTTCTTC.

This clone was found a few times. V and J are TRBV7-9 and TRBJ2-7, with a weak D call TRBD2 (5 bases). V was clipped by 5 bases and J by 4 bases, with 9 bases between them. The CDR3 has 12 amino acids. From germline, CDR1 is SEHNR and CDR2 FQNEAQ (reference sequence). The CDR3 region is CASSADFYEQYF. In nucleotides, the CDR3 is TGTGCCAGCAGCGCGGACTTTTACGAGCAGTACTTC.

The chain carries TRBV5-1 and TRBJ1-1, with TRBD1 identical over 8 bases. This CDR3 region has 14 residues. Trimming took 6 bases from V and 5 from J; bases not matched to a gene: 9. Germline loops: CDR1 SGHRS, CDR2 YFSETQ. The CDR3 sequence: CASNPTGGRTEAFF. The CDR3 nucleotides read TGCGCCAGCAACCCCACAGGGGGTCGAACTGAAGCTTTCTTT.

The chain recombines TRBV5-1 with TRBJ1-5; D is possibly TRBD1 (5 bases). Germline lookup yields CDR1 SGHRS and CDR2 YFSETQ. The CDR3 covers 15 residues. The ends were cut back, 1 base at V and 3 bases at J, with 11 bases in the middle. CDR3 nucleotide sequence: TGCGCCAGCAGCTTGAGGGGAGGAGACAATCAGCCCCAGCATTTT. It specifies CASSLRGGDNQPQHF.

The chain is built from TRBV12-3 or TRBV12-4 and TRBJ2-7; D not certain. V lost 2 bases to trimming and J lost 6 bases, with 8 bases between them. The CDR3 consists of 12 residues. The CDR3 nucleotides are TGTGCCAGCAGTTTATGGCGGTCCGAGCAGTACTTC. Translation: CASSLWRSEQYF.

The chain couples TRBV9 to TRBJ1-4; no reliable D call. The germline gives CDR1 SGDLS, CDR2 YYNGEE. The CDR3 is 15 amino acids. V lost 3 bases to trimming and J lost 7 bases, with 16 bases between them. The CDR3 DNA sequence: TGTGCCAGCAGCGCCACAGCCCGGTTCGGTGAAAAACTGTTTTTT. Its protein product is CASSATARFGEKLFF.

V is TRBV3-1 (or the pseudogene TRBV3-2) and J is TRBJ2-7; D is unclear. The CDR3 extends over 15 amino acids. Trimming cost V 4 bases and J 2 bases, with 15 bases left between them. Germline CDR1 LGHDT, CDR2 YNNKEL (reference sequence). The CDR3 bases are TGTGCCAGCAGCCCGTCCGGGTCTATAACCTACGAGCAGTACTTC. Encoded protein: CASSPSGSITYEQYF.

The chain recombines TRBV27 with TRBJ1-1, with 7 nucleotides matching TRBD1. The junction had 13 bases not matched to a gene; V was cut back by 8 bases and J by 4 bases. Germline CDR1 is MNHEY and CDR2 is SMNVEV (reference sequence). The CDR3 consists of 15 residues. The CDR3 DNA is TGTGCCAGCGGTTCAGACAGGGATATTGCCACTGAAGCTTTCTTT. The encoded protein is CASGSDRDIATEAFF.

In the case of this clone: The junction differs from germline at one of its ends, possibly a read error. The rearrangement joins TRBV7-7 to TRBJ2-3; 8 bases match TRBD1. This CDR3 comprises 17 residues. Germline CDR1 and CDR2: SSHAT and FNYEAQ (reference sequence). CDR3 nucleotides: TGTGCTAGCAGCAGAGCCGCAGGGGGCGACCGCACAGATACGCAGTATTTT. It specifies CASSRAAGGDRTDTQYF.

The rearrangement links TRBV9 to TRBJ2-5; D is uncertain. V dropped 0 bases and J dropped 1 base, with 10 bases sitting between them. CDR1 is SGDLS and CDR2 is YYNGEE in the germline V gene. This CDR3 is 15 amino acids long. CDR3 DNA sequence: TGTGCCAGCAGCGTAGCTCCGCAGGTCCAAGAGACCCAGTACTTC. This codes for CASSVAPQVQETQYF.

This chain joins TRBV6-4 and TRBJ1-2, with D possibly being TRBD1 (5 bases). CDR1 is MRHNA and CDR2 is SNTAGT in the germline V gene. Trimming cost V 5 bases and J 5 bases, with 6 bases left between them. The CDR3 is 11 residues long. The CDR3: CASSQGYGYTF. The CDR3 DNA reads as TGTGCCAGCAGTCAGGGTTATGGCTACACCTTC.

The chain uses TRBV27 and TRBJ1-2; D gene ambiguous. The germline gives CDR1 MNHEY, CDR2 SMNVEV (reference sequence). The CDR3 length is 15 residues. The ends were cut back, 0 bases at V and 5 bases at J, with 13 bases in the middle. CDR3 in amino acids: CASSLSGSSWYGYTF. Here the CDR3 DNA reads TGTGCCAGCAGTTTATCGGGCTCTTCTTGGTATGGCTACACCTTC.

J is TRBJ2-2 and V is TRBV2, with 10 nucleotides matching TRBD2. From germline, CDR1 is SNHLY and CDR2 FYNNEI. The CDR3 consists of 16 residues. V trimming: 8 bases; J trimming: 3 bases; junction bases outside the gene matches: 9. For the CDR3, the DNA is TGTGCCAGCTTCCCAGCGGGGGGGCCGTACACCGGGGAGCTGTTTTTT. Residues: CASFPAGGPYTGELFF.

Notes on this clone: Other DNA sequences in this sample translate to the same CDR3. V is TRBV5-1 and J is TRBJ1-5, with no clear D. The V gene's germline CDR1 is SGHRS and CDR2 YFSETQ. CDR3 length equals 15 residues. V was pared by 0 bases and J by 1 base, with 8 bases between. The CDR3 DNA sequence: TGCGCCAGCAGCTTGGGGTCCGGGAGCAATCAGCCCCAGCATTTT. As protein: CASSLGSGSNQPQHF. The whole variable domain, remainder taken from reference TRBV5-1 and TRBJ1-5, is KAGVTQTPRYLIKTRGQQVTLSCSPISGHRSVSWYQQTPGQGLQFLFEYFSETQRNKGNFPGRFSGRQFSNSRSEMNVSTLELGDSALYLCASSLGSGSNQPQHFGDGTRLSIL.

The V call is TRBV3-1 (or the pseudogene TRBV3-2), the J call TRBJ1-3; tentative D call: TRBD1 (6 bases). The germline gives CDR1 LGHDT, CDR2 YNNKEL (reference sequence). This CDR3 is built from 16 residues. Trimming removed 4 bases from V and 3 bases from J, with 16 bases in between. The CDR3 here is CASSPTGQGYGNTIYF. The CDR3 bases are TGTGCCAGCAGCCCTACGGGACAAGGATATGGAAACACCATATATTTT.

This chain connects TRBV7-8 to TRBJ1-3, with 9 bases lining up with TRBD1. Per germline, CDR1 SGHVS and CDR2 FQNEAQ. This CDR3 contains 15 residues. The V segment lost 5 bases and the J segment 1 base; nucleotides outside the gene matches: 3. As DNA, the CDR3 is TGTGCCAGCAGCAAAGGACAGGGGTCTGGAAACACCATATATTTT. Residues: CASSKGQGSGNTIYF. Full variable domain (remainder filled in from reference TRBV7-8 and TRBJ1-3): GAGVSQSPRYKVAKRGQDVALRCDPISGHVSLFWYQQALGQGPEFLTYFQNEAQLDKSGLPSDRFFAERPEGSVSTLKIQRTQQEDSAVYLCASSKGQGSGNTIYFGEGSWLTVV.

The chain is built from TRBV12-3 or TRBV12-4 and TRBJ2-7; the D is unclear. Trimming left V 2 bases short and J 5 bases short, with 7 bases between. The CDR3 has 12 amino acids. Here the CDR3 reads CASSLPGDEQYF. The CDR3 region has the DNA TGTGCCAGCAGTTTACCAGGTGACGAGCAGTACTTC.